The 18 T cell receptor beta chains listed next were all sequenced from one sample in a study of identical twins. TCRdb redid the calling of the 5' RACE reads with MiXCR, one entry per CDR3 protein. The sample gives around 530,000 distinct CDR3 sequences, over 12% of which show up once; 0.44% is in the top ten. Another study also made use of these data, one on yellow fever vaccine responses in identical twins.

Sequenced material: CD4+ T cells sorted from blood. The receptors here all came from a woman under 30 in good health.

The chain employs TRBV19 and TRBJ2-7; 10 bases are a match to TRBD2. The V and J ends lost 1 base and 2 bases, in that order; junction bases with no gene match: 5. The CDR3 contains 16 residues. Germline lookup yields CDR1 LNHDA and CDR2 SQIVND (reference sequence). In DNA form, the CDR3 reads TGTGCCAGTAGTATAGGACAGCTAGCGGGAGCCTACGAGCAGTACTTC. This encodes CASSIGQLAGAYEQYF.

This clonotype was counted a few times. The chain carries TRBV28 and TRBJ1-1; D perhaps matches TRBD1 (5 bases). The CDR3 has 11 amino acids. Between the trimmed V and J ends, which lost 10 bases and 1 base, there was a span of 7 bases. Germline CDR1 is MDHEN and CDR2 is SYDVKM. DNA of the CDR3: TGTGCCATTGGGGGGAACACTGAAGCTTTCTTT. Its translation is CAIGGNTEAFF.

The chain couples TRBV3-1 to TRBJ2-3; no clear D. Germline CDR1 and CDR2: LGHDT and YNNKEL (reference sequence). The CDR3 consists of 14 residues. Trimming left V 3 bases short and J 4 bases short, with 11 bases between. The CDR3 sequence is CASSQAIGADTQYF. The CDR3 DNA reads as TGTGCCAGCAGCCAGGCCATTGGAGCAGATACGCAGTATTTT.

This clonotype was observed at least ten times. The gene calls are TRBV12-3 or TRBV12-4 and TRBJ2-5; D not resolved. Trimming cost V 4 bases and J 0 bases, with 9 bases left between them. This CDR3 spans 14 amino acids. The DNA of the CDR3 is TGTGCCAGCAGTTCCCAGTGGTACCAAGAGACCCAGTACTTC. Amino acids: CASSSQWYQETQYF.

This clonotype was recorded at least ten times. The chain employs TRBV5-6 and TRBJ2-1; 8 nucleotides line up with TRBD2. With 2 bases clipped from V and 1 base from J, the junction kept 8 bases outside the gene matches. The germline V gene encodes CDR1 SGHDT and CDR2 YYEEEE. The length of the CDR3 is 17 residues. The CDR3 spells CASSFTAGGTSYNEQFF. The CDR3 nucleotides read TGTGCCAGCAGCTTCACCGCGGGAGGTACGTCCTACAATGAGCAGTTCTTC. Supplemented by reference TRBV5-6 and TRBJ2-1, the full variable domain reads DAGVTQSPTHLIKTRGQQVTLRCSPKSGHDTVSWYQQALGQGPQFIFQYYEEEERQRGNFPDRFSGHQFPNYSSELNVNALLLGDSALYLCASSFTAGGTSYNEQFFGPGTRLTVL.

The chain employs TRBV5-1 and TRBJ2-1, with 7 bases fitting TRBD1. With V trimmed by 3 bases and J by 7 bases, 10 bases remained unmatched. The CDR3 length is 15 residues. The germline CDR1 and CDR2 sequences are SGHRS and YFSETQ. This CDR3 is CASSSVTGSPNEQFF. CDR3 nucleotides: TGCGCCAGCAGCTCAGTGACAGGGTCCCCTAATGAGCAGTTCTTC.

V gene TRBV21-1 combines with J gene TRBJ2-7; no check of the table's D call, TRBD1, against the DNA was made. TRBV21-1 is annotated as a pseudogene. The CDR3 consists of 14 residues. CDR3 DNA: TGTGCCAGCAGCCCCGGAGGTAAAGCCTACGAGCAGTACTTC. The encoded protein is CASSPGGKAYEQYF.

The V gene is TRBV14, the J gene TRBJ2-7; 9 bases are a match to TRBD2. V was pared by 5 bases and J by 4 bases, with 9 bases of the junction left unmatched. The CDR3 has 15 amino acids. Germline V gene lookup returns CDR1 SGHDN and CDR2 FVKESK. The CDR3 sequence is CASSGRTSGFYEQYF. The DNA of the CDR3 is TGTGCCAGCAGCGGCCGTACTAGCGGGTTTTACGAGCAGTACTTC.

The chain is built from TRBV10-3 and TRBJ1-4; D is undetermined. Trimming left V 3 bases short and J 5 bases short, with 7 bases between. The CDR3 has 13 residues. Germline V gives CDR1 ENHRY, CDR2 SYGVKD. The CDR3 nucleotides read TGTGCCATCAGTGACCGAGTCAATGAAAAACTGTTTTTT. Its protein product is CAISDRVNEKLFF.

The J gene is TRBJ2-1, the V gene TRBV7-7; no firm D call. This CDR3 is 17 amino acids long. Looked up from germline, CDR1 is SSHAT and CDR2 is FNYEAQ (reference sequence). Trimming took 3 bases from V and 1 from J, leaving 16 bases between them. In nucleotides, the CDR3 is TGTGCCAGCAGCTTTAGTGAACGGATGGGATCCTACAATGAGCAGTTCTTC. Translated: CASSFSERMGSYNEQFF.

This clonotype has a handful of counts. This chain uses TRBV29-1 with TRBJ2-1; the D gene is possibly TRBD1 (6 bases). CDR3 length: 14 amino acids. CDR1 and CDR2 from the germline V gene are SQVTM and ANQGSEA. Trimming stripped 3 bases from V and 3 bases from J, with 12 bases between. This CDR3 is CSVDGGPLYNEQFF. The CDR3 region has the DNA TGCAGCGTTGATGGGGGCCCTCTCTACAATGAGCAGTTCTTC.

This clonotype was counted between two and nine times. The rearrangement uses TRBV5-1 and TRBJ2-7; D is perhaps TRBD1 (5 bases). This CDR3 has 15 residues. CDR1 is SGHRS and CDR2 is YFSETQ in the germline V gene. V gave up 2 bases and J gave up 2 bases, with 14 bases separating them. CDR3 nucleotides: TGCGCCAGCAGCTTTGACAGTGGGCGTACCTACGAGCAGTACTTC. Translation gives CASSFDSGRTYEQYF.

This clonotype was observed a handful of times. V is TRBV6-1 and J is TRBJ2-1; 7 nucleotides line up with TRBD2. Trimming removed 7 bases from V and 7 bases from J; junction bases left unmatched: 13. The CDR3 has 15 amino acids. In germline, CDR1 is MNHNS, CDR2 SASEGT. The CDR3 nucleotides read TGTGCCAGCATAAGTTTGTCTAGCGGAATAAATGAGCAGTTCTTC. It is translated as CASISLSSGINEQFF.

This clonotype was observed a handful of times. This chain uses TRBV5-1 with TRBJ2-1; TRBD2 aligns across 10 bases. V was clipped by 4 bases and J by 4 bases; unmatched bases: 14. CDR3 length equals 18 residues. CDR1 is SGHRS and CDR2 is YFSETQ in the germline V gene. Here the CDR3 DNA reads TGCGCCAGCAGCCACTTCAGAACCGGGACTAGCGTATACAATGAGCAGTTCTTC. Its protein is CASSHFRTGTSVYNEQFF.

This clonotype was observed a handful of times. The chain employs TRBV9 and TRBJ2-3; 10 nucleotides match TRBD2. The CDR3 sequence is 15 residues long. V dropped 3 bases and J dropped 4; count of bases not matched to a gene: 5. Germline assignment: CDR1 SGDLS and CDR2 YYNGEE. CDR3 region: CASSAPGLAPDTQYF. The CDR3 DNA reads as TGTGCCAGCAGCGCGCCGGGACTAGCGCCAGATACGCAGTATTTT.

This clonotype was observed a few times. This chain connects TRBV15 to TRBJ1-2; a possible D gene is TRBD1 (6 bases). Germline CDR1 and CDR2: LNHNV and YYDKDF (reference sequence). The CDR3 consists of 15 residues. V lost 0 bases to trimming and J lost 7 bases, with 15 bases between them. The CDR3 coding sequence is TGTGCCACCAGCAGAGATCTTCCAGGGGTTACTGGCTACACCTTC. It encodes CATSRDLPGVTGYTF. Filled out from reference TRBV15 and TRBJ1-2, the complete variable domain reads DAMVIQNPRYQVTQFGKPVTLSCSQTLNHNVMYWYQQKSSQAPKLLFHYYDKDFNNEADTPDNFQSRRPNTSFCFLDIRSPGLGDTAMYLCATSRDLPGVTGYTFGSGTRLTVV.

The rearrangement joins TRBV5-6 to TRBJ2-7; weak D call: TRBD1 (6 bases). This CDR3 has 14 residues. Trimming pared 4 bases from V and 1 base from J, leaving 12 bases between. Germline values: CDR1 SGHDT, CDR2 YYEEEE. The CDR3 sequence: CASSPRDKSYEQYV. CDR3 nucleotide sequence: TGTGCCAGCAGCCCGAGGGACAAATCCTACGAGCAGTACGTC.

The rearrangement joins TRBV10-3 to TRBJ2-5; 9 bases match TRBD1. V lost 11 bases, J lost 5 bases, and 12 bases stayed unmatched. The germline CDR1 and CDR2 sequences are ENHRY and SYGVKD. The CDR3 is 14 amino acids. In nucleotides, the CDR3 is TGTGCCTCAAACCCACAGGGGGCCGGGGAGACCCAGTACTTC. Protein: CASNPQGAGETQYF.